This entry lists 2 T cell receptor beta chains sequenced from one sample in a study of Graves' ophthalmopathy and Graves' hyperthyroidism (dated 2018 in TCRdb). TCRdb names Illumina HiSeq 2000 as the instrument used. TCR beta CDR3 regions were amplified from RNA transcripts for repertoire sequencing. The first round of RT-PCR was done with HTBI primers and the Qiagen OneStep RT-PCR kit, and was followed by a second round of multiplex PCR, then size selection and purification. TCRdb handled the public reads itself, with Q25 trimming in fastp and clone calling in MiXCR, and kept productive beta chains. Rows with one shared CDR3 protein collapse into an entry with the most common genes and DNA. In this sample the table shows 450,000 or so distinct CDR3 sequences, about an eighth of which occur a single time. 9.5% to 10% of the sample rests with the top ten. The sample taken for sequencing was blood. These receptor sequences come from a woman in her twenties or thirties with Graves' ophthalmopathy. Donor details come from another sample of the same person, matched by shared clones.

The chain recombines TRBV6-2 or TRBV6-3 with TRBJ2-7; 7 nucleotides match TRBD2. This CDR3 has 20 amino acids. CDR1 and CDR2 (germline): MNHEY, SVGEGT. J was trimmed by 2 bases and V by 10 bases; bases with no gene match: 29. CDR3 sequence reads: CATTHPTRRENFRAPYEQYF. In DNA, the CDR3 is TGTGCCACCACCCACCCGACTAGGCGGGAGAATTTTAGGGCGCCCTACGAGCAGTACTTC.

The table lists this clonotype with many counts. V usage is TRBV10-2 and J usage is TRBJ1-1, with 7 positions matching TRBD1. After removal of 0 bases from V and 5 bases from J, the junction contained 6 bases not matched to a gene. Germline CDR1 WSHSY, CDR2 SAAADI. The CDR3 is made up of 15 amino acids. The CDR3 sequence: CASSESRQGWTEAFF. The CDR3 DNA reads as TGCGCCAGCAGTGAGTCCCGACAGGGTTGGACTGAAGCTTTCTTT.